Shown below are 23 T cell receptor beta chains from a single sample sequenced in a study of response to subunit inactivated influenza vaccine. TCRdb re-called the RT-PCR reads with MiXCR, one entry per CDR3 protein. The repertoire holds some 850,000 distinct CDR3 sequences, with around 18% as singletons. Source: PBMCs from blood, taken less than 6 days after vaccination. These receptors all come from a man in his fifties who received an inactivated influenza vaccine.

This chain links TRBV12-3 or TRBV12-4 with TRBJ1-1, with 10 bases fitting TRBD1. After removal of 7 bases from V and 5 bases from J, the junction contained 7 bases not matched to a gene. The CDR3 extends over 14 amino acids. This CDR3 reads CASNPTGGGTEAFF. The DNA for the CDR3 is TGTGCCAGCAATCCGACAGGGGGCGGAACTGAAGCTTTCTTT.

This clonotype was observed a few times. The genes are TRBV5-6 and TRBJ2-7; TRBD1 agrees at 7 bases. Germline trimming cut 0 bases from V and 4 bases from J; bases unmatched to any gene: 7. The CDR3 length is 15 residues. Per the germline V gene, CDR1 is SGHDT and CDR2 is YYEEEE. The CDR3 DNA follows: TGTGCCAGCAGCTTGGCCCCGGGACAGAGTTACGAGCAGTACTTC. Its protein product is CASSLAPGQSYEQYF.

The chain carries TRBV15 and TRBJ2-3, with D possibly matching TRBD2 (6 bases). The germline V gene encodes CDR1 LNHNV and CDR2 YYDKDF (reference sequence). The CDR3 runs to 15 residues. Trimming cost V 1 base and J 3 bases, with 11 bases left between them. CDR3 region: CATSRVSGGTDTQYF. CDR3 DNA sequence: TGTGCCACCAGCAGAGTTTCCGGGGGAACAGATACGCAGTATTTT. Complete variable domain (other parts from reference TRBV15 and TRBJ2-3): DAMVIQNPRYQVTQFGKPVTLSCSQTLNHNVMYWYQQKSSQAPKLLFHYYDKDFNNEADTPDNFQSRRPNTSFCFLDIRSPGLGDTAMYLCATSRVSGGTDTQYFGPGTRLTVL.

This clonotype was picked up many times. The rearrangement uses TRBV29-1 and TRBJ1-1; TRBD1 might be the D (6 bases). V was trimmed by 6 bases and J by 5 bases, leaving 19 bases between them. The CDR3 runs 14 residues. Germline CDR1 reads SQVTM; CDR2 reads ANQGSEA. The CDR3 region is CSVGAMNRGTEAFF. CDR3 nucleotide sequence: TGCAGCGTGGGGGCAATGAACCGGGGGACTGAAGCTTTCTTT.

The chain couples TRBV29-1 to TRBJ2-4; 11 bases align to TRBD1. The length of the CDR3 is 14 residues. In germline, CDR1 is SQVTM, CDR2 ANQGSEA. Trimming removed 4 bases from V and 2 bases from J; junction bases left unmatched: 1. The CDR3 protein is CSVGTGGSKNIQYF. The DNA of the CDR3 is TGCAGCGTTGGGACAGGGGGCTCCAAAAACATTCAGTACTTC.

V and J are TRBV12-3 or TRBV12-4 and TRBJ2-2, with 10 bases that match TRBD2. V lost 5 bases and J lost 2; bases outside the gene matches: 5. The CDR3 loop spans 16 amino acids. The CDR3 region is CASSIRLAGNTGELFF. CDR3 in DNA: TGTGCCAGCAGTATCCGACTAGCGGGTAACACCGGGGAGCTGTTTTTT.

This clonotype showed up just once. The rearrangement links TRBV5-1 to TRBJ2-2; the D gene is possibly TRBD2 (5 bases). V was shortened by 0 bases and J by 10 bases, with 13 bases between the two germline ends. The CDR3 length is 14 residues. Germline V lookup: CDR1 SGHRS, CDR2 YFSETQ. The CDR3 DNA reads TGCGCCAGCAGCTTGGATCTAGCCGGGGAGGAGCTGTTTTTT. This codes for CASSLDLAGEELFF.

CDR3 loop: CSVDRGHEQYF. CDR3 nucleotides: TGCAGCGTTGACAGGGGCCACGAGCAGTACTTC. The chain links TRBV29-1 to TRBJ2-7, with TRBD1 as a possible D gene (6 bases). This CDR3 contains 11 residues. Germline V gives CDR1 SQVTM, CDR2 ANQGSEA. Trimming took 3 bases from V and 5 from J, leaving 8 bases between them.

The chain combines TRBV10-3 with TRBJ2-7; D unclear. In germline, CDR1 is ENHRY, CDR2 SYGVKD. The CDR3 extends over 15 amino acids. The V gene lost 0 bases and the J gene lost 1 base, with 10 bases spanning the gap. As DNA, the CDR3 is TGTGCCATCAGTGAGTCGCCCGATTCTTCCTACGAGCAGTACTTC. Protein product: CAISESPDSSYEQYF.

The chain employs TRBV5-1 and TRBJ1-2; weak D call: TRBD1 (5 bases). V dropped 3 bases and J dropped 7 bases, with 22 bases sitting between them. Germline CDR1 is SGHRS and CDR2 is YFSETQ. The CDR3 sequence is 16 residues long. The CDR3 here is CASSSSIGARRGGYTF. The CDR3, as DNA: TGCGCCAGCAGCTCAAGTATTGGGGCCCGGAGAGGTGGCTACACCTTC.

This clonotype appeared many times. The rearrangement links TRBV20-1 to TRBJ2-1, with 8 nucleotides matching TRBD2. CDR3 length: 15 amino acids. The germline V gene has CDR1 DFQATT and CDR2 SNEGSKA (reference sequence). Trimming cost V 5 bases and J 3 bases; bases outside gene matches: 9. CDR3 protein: CSAADSGAIYNEQFF. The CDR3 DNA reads TGCAGTGCTGCCGATAGCGGGGCCATCTACAATGAGCAGTTCTTC.

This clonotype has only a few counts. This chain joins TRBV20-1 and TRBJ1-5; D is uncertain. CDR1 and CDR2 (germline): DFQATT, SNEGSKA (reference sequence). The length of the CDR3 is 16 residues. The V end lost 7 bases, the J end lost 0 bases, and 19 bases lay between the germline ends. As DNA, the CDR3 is TGCAGTGTGAAATCCCCACAGAGATATAGCAATCAGCCCCAGCATTTT. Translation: CSVKSPQRYSNQPQHF.

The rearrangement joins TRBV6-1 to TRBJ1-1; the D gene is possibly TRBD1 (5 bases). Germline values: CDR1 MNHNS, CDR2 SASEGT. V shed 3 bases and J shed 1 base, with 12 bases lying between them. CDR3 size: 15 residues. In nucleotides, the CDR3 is TGTGCCAGCAGTGACGGGGGTATGGGGAACACTGAAGCTTTCTTT. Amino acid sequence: CASSDGGMGNTEAFF.

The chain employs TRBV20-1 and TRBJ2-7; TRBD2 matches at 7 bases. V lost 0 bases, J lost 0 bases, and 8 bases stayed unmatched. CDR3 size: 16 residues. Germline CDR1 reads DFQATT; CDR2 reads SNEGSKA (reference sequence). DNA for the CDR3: TGCAGTGCTAGAGATCGGATGCGGGAGAGCTCCTACGAGCAGTACTTC. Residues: CSARDRMRESSYEQYF.

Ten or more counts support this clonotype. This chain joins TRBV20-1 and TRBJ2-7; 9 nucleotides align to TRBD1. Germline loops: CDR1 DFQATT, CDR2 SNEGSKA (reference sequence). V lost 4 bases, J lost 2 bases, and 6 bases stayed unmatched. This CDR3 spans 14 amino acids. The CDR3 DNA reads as TGCAGTGCTACGGGACAGGGAAACCCCTACGAGCAGTACTTC. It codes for CSATGQGNPYEQYF.

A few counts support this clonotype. As DNA, the CDR3 is TGTGCCAGCAGCGGACCTGGCGGAATACGCACAGATACGCAGTATTTT. Its translation: CASSGPGGIRTDTQYF. The chain uses TRBV9 and TRBJ2-3, with D unresolved. Germline V gives CDR1 SGDLS, CDR2 YYNGEE. The CDR3 runs 16 residues. V shed 3 bases and J shed 1 base, with 15 bases lying between them.

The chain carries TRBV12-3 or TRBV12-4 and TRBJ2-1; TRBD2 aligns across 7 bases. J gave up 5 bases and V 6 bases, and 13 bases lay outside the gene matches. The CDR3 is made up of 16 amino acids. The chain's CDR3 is CASRPRASGGNNEQFF. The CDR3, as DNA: TGTGCCAGCAGACCAAGAGCTAGCGGAGGGAACAATGAGCAGTTCTTC.

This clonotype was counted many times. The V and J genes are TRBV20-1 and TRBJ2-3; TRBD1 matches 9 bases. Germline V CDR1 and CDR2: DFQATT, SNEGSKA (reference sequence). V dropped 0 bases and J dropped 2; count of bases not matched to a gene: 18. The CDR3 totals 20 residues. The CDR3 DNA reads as TGCAGTGCTAGAGATCAGGGACAGGGTCACAAGGGTTTATTCACAGATACGCAGTATTTT. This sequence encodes CSARDQGQGHKGLFTDTQYF.

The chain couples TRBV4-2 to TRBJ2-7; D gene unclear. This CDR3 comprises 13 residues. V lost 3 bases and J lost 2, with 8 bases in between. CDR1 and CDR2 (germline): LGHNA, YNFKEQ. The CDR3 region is CASSHGQTYEQYF. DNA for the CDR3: TGTGCCAGCAGCCACGGGCAGACCTACGAGCAGTACTTC.

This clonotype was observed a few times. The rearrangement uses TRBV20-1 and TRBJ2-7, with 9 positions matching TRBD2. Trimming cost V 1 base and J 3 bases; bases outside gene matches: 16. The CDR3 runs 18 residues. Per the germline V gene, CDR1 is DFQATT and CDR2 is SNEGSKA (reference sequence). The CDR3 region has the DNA TGCAGTGCTAGAGGTGGGCAGGGGAGGCTAGCGGGACGCTACGAGCAGTACTTC. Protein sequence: CSARGGQGRLAGRYEQYF.

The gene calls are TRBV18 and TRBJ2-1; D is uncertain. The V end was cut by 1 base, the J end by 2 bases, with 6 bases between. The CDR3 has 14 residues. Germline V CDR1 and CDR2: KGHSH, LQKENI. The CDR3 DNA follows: TGTGCCAGCTCACCACATCCCGCCTACAATGAGCAGTTCTTC. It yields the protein CASSPHPAYNEQFF.

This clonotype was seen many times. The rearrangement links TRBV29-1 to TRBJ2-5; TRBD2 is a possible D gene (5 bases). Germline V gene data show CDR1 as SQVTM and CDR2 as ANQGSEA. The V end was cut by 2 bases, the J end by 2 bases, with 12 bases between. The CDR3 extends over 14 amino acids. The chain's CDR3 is CSVEFVAQQETQYF. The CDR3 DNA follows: TGCAGCGTTGAATTTGTAGCGCAACAAGAGACCCAGTACTTC.

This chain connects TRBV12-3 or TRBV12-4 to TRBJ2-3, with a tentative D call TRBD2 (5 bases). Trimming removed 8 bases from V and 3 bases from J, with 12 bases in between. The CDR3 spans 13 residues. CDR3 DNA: TGTGCCAGCGAAACTAGAGGGACAGATACGCAGTATTTT. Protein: CASETRGTDTQYF.